Below, one T cell receptor (beta chain) is given with its context. The data originate from a study of low-dose radiotherapy and immunotherapy resistance in tumors. Background on the study: With fractions of 0.5 Gy given every 2 weeks, Cohort 1 accumulated a total of 6.5 Gy. Oral aspirin at 300 mg was taken daily by patients for four cycles, beginning on cycle 1 day 1. At a dose of 200 mg/m2, intravenous cyclophosphamide was given every two weeks, one day before radiation and immunotherapy.

TRAV- and TRBV-specific primers primed first-strand cDNA, covering alpha and beta chains. TCR amplification ran approximately 22 PCR cycles using constant-region and V-primer adapter primers. mRNA isolates were amplified via in vitro transcription. One entry per CDR3 protein results from TCRdb running MiXCR on the reads. The sample lists approximately 100,000 distinct CDR3 sequences; roughly 20% were seen once. Time point specified: after trial treatment. Treatment meaning: LDRT plus nivolumab, ipilimumab, low-dose cyclophosphamide and aspirin (RACIN trial). Trimming removed 4 bases at V and 6 bases at J, with 13 bases between. The CDR3 spans 13 residues. Germline V gene data show CDR1 as SEHNR and CDR2 as FQNEAQ (reference sequence).

Specimen: PBMCs, collected after low-dose radiotherapy plus immunotherapy. The source is a male donor with prostate cancer. The chain employs TRBV7-9 and TRBJ2-7, with D perhaps matching TRBD1 (6 bases). The CDR3 coding sequence is TGTGCCAGCAGCTCGACAGGCTTCTCCGAGCAGTACTTC. Its translation: CASSSTGFSEQYF.